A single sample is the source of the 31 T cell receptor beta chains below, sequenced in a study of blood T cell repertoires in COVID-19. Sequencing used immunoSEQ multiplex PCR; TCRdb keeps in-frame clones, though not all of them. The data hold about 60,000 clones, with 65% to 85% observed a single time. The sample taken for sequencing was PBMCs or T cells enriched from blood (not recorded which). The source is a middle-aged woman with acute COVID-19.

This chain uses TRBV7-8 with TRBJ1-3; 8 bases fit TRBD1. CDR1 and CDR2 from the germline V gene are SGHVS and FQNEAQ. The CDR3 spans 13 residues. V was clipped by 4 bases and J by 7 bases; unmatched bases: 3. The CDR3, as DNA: TGTGCCAGCAGCTCAAGGACAGGGAACACCATATATTTT. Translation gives CASSSRTGNTIYF.

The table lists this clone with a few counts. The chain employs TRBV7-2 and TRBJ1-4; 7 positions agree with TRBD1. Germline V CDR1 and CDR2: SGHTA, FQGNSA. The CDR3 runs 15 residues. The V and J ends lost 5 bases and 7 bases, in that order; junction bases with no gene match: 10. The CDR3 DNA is TGTGCCAGCAGCCGTTTGACAGGGCTCGTTGAAAAACTGTTTTTT. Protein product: CASSRLTGLVEKLFF.

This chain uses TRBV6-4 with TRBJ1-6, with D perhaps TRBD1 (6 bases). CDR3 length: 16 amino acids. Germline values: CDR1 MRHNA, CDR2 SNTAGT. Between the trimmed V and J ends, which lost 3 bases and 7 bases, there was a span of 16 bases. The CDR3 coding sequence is TGTGCCAGCAGTGAATCTGTAGGGACAAAAAATTCACCCCTCCACTTT. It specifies CASSESVGTKNSPLHF.

The CDR3 DNA is TGTGCCAGCCATGGACAGGGGGATCAGCCCCAGCATTTT. Translated, it gives CASHGQGDQPQHF. The rearrangement joins TRBV2 to TRBJ1-5; 10 positions match TRBD1. The CDR3 contains 13 residues. J gave up 5 bases and V 8 bases, and 3 bases lay outside the gene matches. Germline V CDR1 and CDR2: SNHLY, FYNNEI.

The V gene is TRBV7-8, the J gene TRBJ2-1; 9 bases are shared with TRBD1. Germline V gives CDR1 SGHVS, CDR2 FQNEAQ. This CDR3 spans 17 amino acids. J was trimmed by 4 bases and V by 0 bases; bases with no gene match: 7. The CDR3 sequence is CASSLAHRGPIYNEQFF. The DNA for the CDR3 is TGTGCCAGCAGCTTAGCGCACAGGGGGCCGATTTACAATGAGCAGTTCTTC.

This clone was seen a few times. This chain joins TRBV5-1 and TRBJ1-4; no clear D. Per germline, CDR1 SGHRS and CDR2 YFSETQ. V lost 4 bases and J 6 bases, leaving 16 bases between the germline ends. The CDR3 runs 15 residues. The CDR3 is CASSMRGGSDEKLFF. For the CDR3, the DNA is TGCGCCAGCAGCATGCGAGGAGGGTCTGATGAAAAACTGTTTTTT.

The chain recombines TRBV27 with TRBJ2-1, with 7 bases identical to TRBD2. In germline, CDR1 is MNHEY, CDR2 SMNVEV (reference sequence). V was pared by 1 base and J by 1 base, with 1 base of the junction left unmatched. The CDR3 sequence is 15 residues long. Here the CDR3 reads CASSLYGGSYNEQFF. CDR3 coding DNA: TGTGCCAGCAGTTTATACGGGGGGTCCTACAATGAGCAGTTCTTC.

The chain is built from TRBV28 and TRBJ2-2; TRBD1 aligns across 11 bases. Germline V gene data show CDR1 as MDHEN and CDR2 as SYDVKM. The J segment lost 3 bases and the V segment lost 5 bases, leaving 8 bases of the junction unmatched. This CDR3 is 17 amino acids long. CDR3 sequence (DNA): TGTGCCAGCAGTCGGACAGGGGGCTCCGTATACACCGGGGAGCTGTTTTTT. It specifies CASSRTGGSVYTGELFF. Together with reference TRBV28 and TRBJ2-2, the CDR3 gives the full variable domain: DVKVTQSSRYLVKRTGEKVFLECVQDMDHENMFWYRQDPGLGLRLIYFSYDVKMKEKGDIPEGYSVSREKKERFSLILESASTNQTSMYLCASSRTGGSVYTGELFFGEGSRLTVL.

This chain's CDR3 is CASSLADNYGYTF. DNA for the CDR3: TGTGCCAGCAGCTTGGCGGATAACTATGGCTACACCTTC. The chain employs TRBV11-2 and TRBJ1-2; D gene uncertain. The CDR3 runs 13 residues. Trimming cost V 3 bases and J 1 base, with 6 bases left between them. Germline CDR1 SGHAT, CDR2 FQNNGV.

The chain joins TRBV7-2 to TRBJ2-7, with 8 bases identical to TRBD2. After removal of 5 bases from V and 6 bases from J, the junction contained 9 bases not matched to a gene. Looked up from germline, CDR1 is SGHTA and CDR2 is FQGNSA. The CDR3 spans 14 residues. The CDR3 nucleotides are TGTGCCAGCAGCCCCGCCGGACTAGCAGGCGAGCAGTACTTC. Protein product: CASSPAGLAGEQYF.

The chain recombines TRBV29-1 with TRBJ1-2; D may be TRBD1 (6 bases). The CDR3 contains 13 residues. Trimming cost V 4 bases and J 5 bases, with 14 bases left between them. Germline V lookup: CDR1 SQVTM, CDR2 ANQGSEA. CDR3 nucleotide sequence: TGCAGCGTTGCAACGCGAGGGGGTTATGGCTACACCTTC. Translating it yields CSVATRGGYGYTF.

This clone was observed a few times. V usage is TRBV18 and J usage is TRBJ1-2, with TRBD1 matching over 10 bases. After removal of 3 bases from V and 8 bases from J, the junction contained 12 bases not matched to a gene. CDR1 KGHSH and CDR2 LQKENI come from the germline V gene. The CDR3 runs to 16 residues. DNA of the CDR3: TGTGCCAGCTCACCTCGACCCAGACAGGGGGCAAGCGGCTACACCTTC. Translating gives CASSPRPRQGASGYTF.

CDR3 sequence (DNA): TGTGCCAGTAGTACGCGGGGGGCTAATGAAAAACTGTTTTTT. Protein: CASSTRGANEKLFF. The chain uses TRBV19 and TRBJ1-4; D is possibly TRBD1 (5 bases). The germline gives CDR1 LNHDA, CDR2 SQIVND (reference sequence). The V gene lost 4 bases and the J gene lost 3 bases, with 9 bases spanning the gap. CDR3 length: 14 residues.

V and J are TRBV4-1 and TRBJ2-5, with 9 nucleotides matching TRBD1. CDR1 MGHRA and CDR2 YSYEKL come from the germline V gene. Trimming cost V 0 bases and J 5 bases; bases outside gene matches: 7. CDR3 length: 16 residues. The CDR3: CASSQDSGTGLETQYF. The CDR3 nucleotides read TGCGCCAGCAGCCAAGATTCGGGGACAGGGTTGGAGACCCAGTACTTC.

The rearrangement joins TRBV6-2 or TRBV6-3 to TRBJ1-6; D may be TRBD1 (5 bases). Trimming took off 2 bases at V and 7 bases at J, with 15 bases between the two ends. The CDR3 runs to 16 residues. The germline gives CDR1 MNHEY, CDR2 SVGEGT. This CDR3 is CASSYPPTERNSPLHF. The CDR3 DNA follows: TGTGCCAGCAGTTACCCCCCGACAGAGAGAAATTCACCCCTCCACTTT.

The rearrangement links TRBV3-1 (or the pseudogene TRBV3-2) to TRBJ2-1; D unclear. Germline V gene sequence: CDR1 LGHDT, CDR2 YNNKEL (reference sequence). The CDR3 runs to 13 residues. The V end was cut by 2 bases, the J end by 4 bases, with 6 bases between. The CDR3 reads CASSQQAYNEQFF. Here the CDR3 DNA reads TGTGCCAGCAGCCAACAGGCATACAATGAGCAGTTCTTC.

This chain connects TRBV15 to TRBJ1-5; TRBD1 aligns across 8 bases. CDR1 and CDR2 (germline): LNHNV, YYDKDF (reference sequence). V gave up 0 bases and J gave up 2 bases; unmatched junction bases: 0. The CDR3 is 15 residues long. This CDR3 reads CATSREQGGNQPQHF. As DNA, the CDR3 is TGTGCCACCAGCAGAGAACAGGGGGGCAATCAGCCCCAGCATTTT.

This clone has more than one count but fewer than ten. For the CDR3, the DNA is TGTGCAAGTCGCTATATCGCGACGAGTCAGCGGTTTCTTGATCGGCCCCAGCATTTT. Translating gives CASRYIATSQRFLDRPQHF. This chain connects TRBV12-2 to TRBJ1-5. TRBV12-2 is recorded as a pseudogene. The CDR3 is made up of 19 amino acids.

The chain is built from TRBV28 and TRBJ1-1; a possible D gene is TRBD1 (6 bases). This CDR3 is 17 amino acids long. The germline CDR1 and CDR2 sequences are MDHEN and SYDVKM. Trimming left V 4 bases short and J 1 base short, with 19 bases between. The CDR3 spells CASSWGPSGGPNTEAFF. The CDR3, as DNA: TGTGCCAGCAGTTGGGGACCCTCGGGGGGGCCGAACACTGAAGCTTTCTTT.

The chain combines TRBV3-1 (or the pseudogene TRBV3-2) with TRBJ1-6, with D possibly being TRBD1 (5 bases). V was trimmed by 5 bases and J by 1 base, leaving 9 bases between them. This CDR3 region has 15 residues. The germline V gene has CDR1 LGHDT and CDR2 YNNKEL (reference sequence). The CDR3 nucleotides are TGTGCCAGCAGCAACAGGATGTCCTATAATTCACCCCTCCACTTT. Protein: CASSNRMSYNSPLHF.

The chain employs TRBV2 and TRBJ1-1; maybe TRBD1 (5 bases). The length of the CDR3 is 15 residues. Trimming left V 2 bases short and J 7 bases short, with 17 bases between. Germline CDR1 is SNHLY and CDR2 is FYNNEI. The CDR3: CASSEMGGVGIEAFF. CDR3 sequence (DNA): TGTGCCAGCAGTGAAATGGGAGGGGTGGGAATTGAAGCTTTCTTT.

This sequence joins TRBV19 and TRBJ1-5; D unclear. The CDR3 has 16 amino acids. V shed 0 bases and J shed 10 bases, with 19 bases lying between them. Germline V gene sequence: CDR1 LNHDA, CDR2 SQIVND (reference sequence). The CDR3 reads CASSIDLWKPPGPQHF. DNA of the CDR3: TGTGCCAGTAGTATAGATCTCTGGAAACCCCCGGGTCCCCAGCATTTT.

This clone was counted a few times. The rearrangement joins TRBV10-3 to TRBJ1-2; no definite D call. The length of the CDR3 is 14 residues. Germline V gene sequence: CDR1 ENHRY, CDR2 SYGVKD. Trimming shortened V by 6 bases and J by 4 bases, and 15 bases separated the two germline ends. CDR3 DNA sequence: TGTGCCATCAGCCCATTGAGGGAGGGCTATGGCTACACCTTC. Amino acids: CAISPLREGYGYTF.

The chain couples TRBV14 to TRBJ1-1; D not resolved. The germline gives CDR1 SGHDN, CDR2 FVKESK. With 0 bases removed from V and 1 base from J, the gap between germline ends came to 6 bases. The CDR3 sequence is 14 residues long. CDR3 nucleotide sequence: TGTGCCAGCAGCCAAGAGGGGAGGAACACTGAAGCTTTCTTT. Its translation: CASSQEGRNTEAFF. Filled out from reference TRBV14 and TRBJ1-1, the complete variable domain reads EAGVTQFPSHSVIEKGQTVTLRCDPISGHDNLYWYRRVMGKEIKFLLHFVKESKQDESGMPNNRFLAERTGGTYSTLKVQPAELEDSGVYFCASSQEGRNTEAFFGQGTRLTVV.

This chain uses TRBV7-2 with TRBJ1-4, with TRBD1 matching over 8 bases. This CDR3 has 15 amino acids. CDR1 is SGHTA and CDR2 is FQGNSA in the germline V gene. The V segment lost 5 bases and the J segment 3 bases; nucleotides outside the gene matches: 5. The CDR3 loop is CASSPQGAANEKLFF. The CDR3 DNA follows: TGTGCCAGCAGCCCGCAGGGGGCTGCTAATGAAAAACTGTTTTTT.

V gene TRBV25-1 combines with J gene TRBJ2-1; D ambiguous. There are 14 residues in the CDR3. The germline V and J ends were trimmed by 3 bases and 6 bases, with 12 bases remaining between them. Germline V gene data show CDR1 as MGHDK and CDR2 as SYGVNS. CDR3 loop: CASSDPPLANEQFF. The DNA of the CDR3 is TGTGCCAGCAGTGATCCCCCTTTGGCCAATGAGCAGTTCTTC.

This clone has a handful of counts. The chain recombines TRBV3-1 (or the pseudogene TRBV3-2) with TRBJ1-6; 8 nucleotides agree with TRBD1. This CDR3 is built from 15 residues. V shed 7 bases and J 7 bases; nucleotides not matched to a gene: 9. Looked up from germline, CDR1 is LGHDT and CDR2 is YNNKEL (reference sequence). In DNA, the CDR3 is TGTGCCAGCACCAAGACAGGGGACGGAAATTCACCCCTCCACTTT. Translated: CASTKTGDGNSPLHF.

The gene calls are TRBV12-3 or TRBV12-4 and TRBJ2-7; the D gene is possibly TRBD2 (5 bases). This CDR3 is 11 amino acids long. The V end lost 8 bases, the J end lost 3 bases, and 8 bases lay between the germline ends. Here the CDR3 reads CASSRGYEQYF. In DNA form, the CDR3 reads TGTGCCAGCTCCCGGGGCTACGAGCAGTACTTC.

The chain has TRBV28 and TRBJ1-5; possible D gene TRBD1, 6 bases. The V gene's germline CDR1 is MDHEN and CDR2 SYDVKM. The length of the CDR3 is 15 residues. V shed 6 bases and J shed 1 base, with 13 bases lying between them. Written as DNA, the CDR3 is TGTGCCAGCAGCGGGACAAGAATAAGCAATCAGCCCCAGCATTTT. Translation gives CASSGTRISNQPQHF.

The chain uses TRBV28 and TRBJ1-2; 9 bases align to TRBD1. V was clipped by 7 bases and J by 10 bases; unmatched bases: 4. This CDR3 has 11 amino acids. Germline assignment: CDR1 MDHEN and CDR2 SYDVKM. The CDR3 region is CASNWDRDYTF. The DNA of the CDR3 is TGTGCCAGCAATTGGGACAGGGACTACACCTTC.

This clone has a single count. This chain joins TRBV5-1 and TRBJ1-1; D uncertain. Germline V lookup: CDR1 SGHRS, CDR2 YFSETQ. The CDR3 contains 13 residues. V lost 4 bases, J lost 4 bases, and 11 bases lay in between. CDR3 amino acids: CASSGGSSTEAFF. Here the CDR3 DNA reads TGCGCCAGCAGCGGAGGAAGTTCCACTGAAGCTTTCTTT.